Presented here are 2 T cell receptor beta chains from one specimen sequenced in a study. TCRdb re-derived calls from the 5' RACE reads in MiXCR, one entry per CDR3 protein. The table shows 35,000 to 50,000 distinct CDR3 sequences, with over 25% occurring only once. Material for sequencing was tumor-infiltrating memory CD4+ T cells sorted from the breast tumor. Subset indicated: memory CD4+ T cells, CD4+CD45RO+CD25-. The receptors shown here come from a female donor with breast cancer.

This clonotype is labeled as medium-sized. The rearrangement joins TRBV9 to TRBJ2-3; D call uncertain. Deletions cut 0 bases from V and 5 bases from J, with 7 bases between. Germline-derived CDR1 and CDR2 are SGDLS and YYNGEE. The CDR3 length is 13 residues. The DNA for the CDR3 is TGTGCCAGCAGCGTAGGGGATGAAGATACGCAGTATTTT. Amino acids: CASSVGDEDTQYF.

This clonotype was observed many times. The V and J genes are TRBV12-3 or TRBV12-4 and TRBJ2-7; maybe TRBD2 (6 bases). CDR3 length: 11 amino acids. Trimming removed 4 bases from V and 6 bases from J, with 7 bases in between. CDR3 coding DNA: TGTGCCAGCAGTTCGGAGGGCGAGCAGTACTTC. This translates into CASSSEGEQYF.